This T cell receptor beta chain derives from a study of shared clonotypes between healthy human individuals. Study details: CD4 naive and CD4 memory each took three plates per donor, while CD8 naive took two and CD8 memory one.

In regard to this clone: Its target is unknown.

Terminally differentiated effector memory CD45RA+ cells were left out of the naive CD8 fraction, which was CD45RO-negative and positively selected for CCR7. This CDR3 is built from 17 residues. Trimming removed 4 bases from V and 2 bases from J, with 19 bases in between. CDR1 and CDR2 (germline): LGHNA, YNFKEQ. The protocol was immunoSEQ multiplex PCR, while the TCRdb copy is restricted to in-frame clones and leaves out a portion. The sample lists about 2 million clones, roughly 95% occurring once. Study conclusions and caveats: Generally, naive subsets (rather than memory subsets) showed larger estimated richness. Investigators expected sequencing depth to affect clonotype sharing among donors. Blood was the only sampled material, and tissue repertoires likely differ.

Sequencing input: naive CD8+ T cells sorted from blood. This receptor was taken from a man younger than 30 in good health. V gene TRBV4-2 combines with J gene TRBJ2-3; D remains unclear. The CDR3 is CASSPTLVSPHTDTQYF. In DNA form, the CDR3 reads TGTGCCAGCAGCCCCACTTTAGTGAGTCCACACACAGATACGCAGTATTTT.